The entry below gives a single T cell receptor beta chain sequence along with its context. Its antigen remains unknown. Original processing notes: Filtering differed, since immunoSEQ gave only junction sequences and no quality scores. Profiled with immunoSEQ multiplex PCR; TCRdb holds only in-frame clones, not every one. V and J calls and clone size come straight from that table; D and trimming were deduced from the DNA. There are around 2.3 million clones in the sample; about 94% occur only once, and around 0.13% lies in the top ten. This entry comes from a study of shared clonotypes between healthy human individuals. General study points: Among donors, clonotype sharing was expected to be affected by sequencing depth. About 5% was the fraction of naive CD4 clonotypes found shared across four donors.

Negatively enriched CD4+ T cells were divided by CD45RA into naive and memory. This CDR3 is 21 amino acids long. Germline-derived CDR1 and CDR2 are MNHEY and SMNVEV (reference sequence). Trimming at V came to 4 bases and at J to 0 bases, leaving 22 bases not matched to a gene. The sequenced sample consisted of naive CD4+ T cells sorted from blood. Documented subset: CD45RA+ positively selected. The chain recombines TRBV27 with TRBJ1-1; 8 nucleotides align to TRBD1. The clonotype originates from a man aged 18 to 30 in good health. The DNA of the CDR3 is TGTGCCAGCAGTTATGGCCGGTCCCGGACAGGGTTTAGGGGTGTGAACACTGAAGCTTTCTTT. This gives the protein CASSYGRSRTGFRGVNTEAFF.